Listed here is a single T cell receptor (beta chain). The CDR3 spans 15 residues. Germline loops: CDR1 SGHTS, CDR2 YDEGEE. The ends lost 0 bases at V and 4 bases at J; junction bases unmatched: 7. RNA was extracted and reverse transcribed into cDNA as the sequencing template. Clones were read by immunoSEQ multiplex PCR, and TCRdb kept only the in-frame ones, dropping some. The sample includes roughly 150,000 clones, about three fifths seen only once; the top ten take less than 5%. These data belong to a study of CD8+ T cells in alopecia areata. Investigators sorted PBMCs to obtain both CD4+ and CD8+ T cells.

The rearrangement uses TRBV5-8 and TRBJ2-7; 7 bases align to TRBD1. Sequences were obtained from CD4+ T cells sorted from blood. The TCR sequence derives from a human donor in good health. The CDR3: CASSLVRTGRYEQYF. CDR3 DNA sequence: TGTGCCAGCAGCTTGGTCAGGACAGGTCGGTACGAGCAGTACTTC.